One T cell receptor beta chain is described in this entry. Its antigen remains unidentified. These data are taken from a study of T cells in Graves' hyperthyroidism and ophthalmopathy. This CDR3 contains 16 residues. Germline CDR1 and CDR2: SGHNT and YENEEA. With 5 bases clipped from V and 7 bases from J, the junction kept 12 bases outside the gene matches. Amplified TCR beta CDR3 regions derived from RNA transcripts. The TCR CDR3 was amplified in a first-round RT-PCR using the HTBI primer set. Each CDR3 protein gets one entry after TCRdb re-called the multiplex PCR reads with MiXCR. The repertoire has some 600,000 distinct CDR3 sequences, more than 11% of them found once; the top ten carry 5.8%. This sample holds PBMCs from less than 13 ml fresh peripheral blood. General study points: The authors' 13 V-J model separated ophthalmopathy from stable hyperthyroidism.

Sequenced sample: blood. The chain couples TRBV11-3 to TRBJ2-1, with TRBD1 identical over 9 bases. This sequence was found in a woman in her thirties with Graves' hyperthyroidism that later progressed to Graves' ophthalmopathy. The CDR3 here is CASSPGQGPYSNEQFF. The DNA of the CDR3 is TGTGCCAGCAGCCCGGGACAGGGCCCTTATAGTAATGAGCAGTTCTTC.